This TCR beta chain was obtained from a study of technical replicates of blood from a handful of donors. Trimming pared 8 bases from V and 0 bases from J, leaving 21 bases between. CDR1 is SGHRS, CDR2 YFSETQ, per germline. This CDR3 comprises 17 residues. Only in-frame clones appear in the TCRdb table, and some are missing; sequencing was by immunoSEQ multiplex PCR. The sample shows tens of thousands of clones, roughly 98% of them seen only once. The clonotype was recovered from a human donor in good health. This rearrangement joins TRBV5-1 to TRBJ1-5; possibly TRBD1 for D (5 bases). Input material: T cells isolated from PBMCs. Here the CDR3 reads CASKGLFASGSNQPQHF. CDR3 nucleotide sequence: TGCGCCAGTAAGGGGCTATTCGCCTCAGGTAGCAATCAGCCCCAGCATTTT.